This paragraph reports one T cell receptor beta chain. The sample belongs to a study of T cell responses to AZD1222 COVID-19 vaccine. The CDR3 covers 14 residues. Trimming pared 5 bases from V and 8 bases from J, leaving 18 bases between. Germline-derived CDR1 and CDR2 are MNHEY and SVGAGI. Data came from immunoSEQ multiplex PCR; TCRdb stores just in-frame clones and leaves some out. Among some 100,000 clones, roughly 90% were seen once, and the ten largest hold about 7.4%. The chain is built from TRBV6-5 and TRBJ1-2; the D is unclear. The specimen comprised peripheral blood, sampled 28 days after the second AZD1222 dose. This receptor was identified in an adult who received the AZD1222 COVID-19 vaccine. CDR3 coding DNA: TGTGCCAGCAGTCCCCCATCCACACGGAGCGGCTACACCTTC. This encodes CASSPPSTRSGYTF.